This TCR beta chain was obtained from a study of cytomegalovirus exposure and HLA in healthy donors (dated by TCRdb to 2017 to 2019). Background for the entire study: According to an earlier analysis of a few hundred of the donors, 150 million to 200 million T cells yielded roughly 100 million unique TCR beta sequences and about 280 Gb of sequence data. Approximately 330 gigabases of sequencing data and around 85 million unique TCR sequences made up an early release that covered several hundred HLA-typed donors. Of the 398 genotyped donors, 81% fell in the genetic ancestry cluster associated with self-reported Caucasian donors. The aim of the study was to test whether cataloging public T cell receptors could identify signatures of past pathogen exposure. Using immunosequencing, the study profiled T cell repertoires from some 670 subjects and related those repertoires to cytomegalovirus serostatus. A separate validation cohort of roughly 120 different subjects was used in addition to the approximately 670-subject first cohort. High-throughput TCR immunosequencing, statistical association of individual TCRs with disease status, and machine learning were combined to predict cytomegalovirus infection status. To study patterns of TCR occurrence, a later analysis re-analyzed previously published TCR beta repertoires from 600 to 750 donors and added high-resolution HLA genotyping. In the later analysis, no new phenotypic data were used to find candidate immune exposures; instead, reliance was placed on TCR beta sequences and their occurrence across donors. An earlier analysis of around 580 of the donors used high-throughput TCR beta sequencing to judge whether each TCR beta V gene segment behaved as functional or pseudogenic. Donor age, sex, ethnicity and CMV serostatus were collected together with the repertoire data. A later genetic analysis took genome-wide SNP genotypes for about three fifths of the 666 donors and used that subset as a discovery cohort. All discovery cohort repertoires had been generated using a single sequencing platform. Both class I and class II loci were covered by HLA typing, at four-digit resolution. Typing coverage varied by locus: roughly 620-640 donors for A, B, C, DRB1 and DQB1; about 520 for DQA1; more than 600 for DPA1; approximately 490 for DPB1. Roughly 5 DR-DQ haplotypes were treated as single units for association and clustering because of strong linkage in the cohort. Among roughly 400 genotyped donors of the cohort, an average of approximately 250,000 unique TCR beta nucleotide sequences were sequenced per donor, about a sixth of them non-productive. Findings and caveats that apply to the study as a whole: An earlier analysis of approximately 540 of the donors showed that most TCR beta V segments appeared in productive rearrangements either about 87% or about 30% of the time, which broadly matched IMGT annotations. This cohort had only TCR beta chains sequenced, and the lack of alpha or paired-chain data limited which features could be detected. In both the original and validation cohorts, the classifier was reported to diagnose cytomegalovirus status with high specificity and sensitivity. A further reported finding was that TCR beta sequences accurately predicted the HLA-A and HLA-B alleles for most subjects in the first cohort. A later genetic analysis reported fewer N-insertions in productive TCRs among donors in an Asian-associated ancestry cluster than the roughly 700-donor mean. The 87-base-pair reads could not distinguish some IMGT-functional V segments, including TRBV6-2 and TRBV6-3, so those segments were excluded. Three of the identified cytomegalovirus-associated TCR beta chains were confirmed in vitro to be specific for cytomegalovirus antigens. A later analysis found that HLA-associated TCR beta chains were more clonally expanded and had lower generation probabilities than equally common non-associated chains. A total of fewer than 200 TCR beta chains were listed by the study as associated with cytomegalovirus. A later analysis found that most CMV-associated TCR beta chains appeared HLA-restricted, with HLA associations seemingly driven largely by CMV exposure. Correlated functional status among segregating V segments might reflect linkage disequilibrium, but an unknown experimental factor could not be ruled out. The only immune exposure information available for the cohort was CMV serostatus. According to a later analysis, parvovirus B19, influenza, CMV and Epstein-Barr virus appeared linked to several top co-occurrence clusters. HLA typing was unavailable for some donors at each locus, so association tests used only the typed subset. When HLA alleles, especially DR and DQ, strongly co-occurred, attributing TCR associations to individual alleles was difficult. In a later analysis, TCR association rates were found to vary across HLA loci, with the most associated TCRs seen for DRB1 alleles and the fewest for HLA-C alleles. Presence/absence analyses assumed roughly uniform sequencing depth across donors, an assumption that may not hold. A cluster of highly shared sequence variants was judged likely to be a technical artifact of the sequencing pipeline. Specific HLA alleles were associated with 15,000 to 20,000 TCR beta sequences at a false discovery rate of 0.05 in a later analysis. In a later genetic analysis, a missense DCLRE1C variant was associated with V-gene and J-gene trimming of TCR beta chains, and the association was replicated in an independent cohort. It was suggested by the authors that the approach could potentially be generalized to other disease states and immunological phenotypes. The earlier analysis of some 560 of the donors excluded 15 to 20 rarely observed V segments, including chromosome 9 orphons, because counts were too low. Most TCR sequences were observed very rarely across donors, whereas some public TCRs were present in many individuals.

From the cysteine through the phenylalanine, the CDR3 covers 15 amino acids. Only the CDR3 DNA stays, 45 bases, in frame from base 1. The junction shows trimming of 7 bases on V and 0 bases on J, and the gene matches do not reach 7 bases of it. CDR1 and CDR2 (SEHNR, FQNEAQ) derive from the germline V gene (reference sequence). This clone has more than one count but fewer than ten. Its antigen is currently not known. No much larger clone exists at a distance of one base, and base qualities are not known. Preparation of the library involved the immunoSEQ multiplex PCR assay. For the multiplex PCR, a mixture combining 60 forward primers for TCR Vbeta segments and 13 reverse primers for TCR Jbeta segments was used. Amplification of the CDR3 region of rearranged TCR beta genes was performed with a multiplex PCR assay on genomic DNA. Amplified TCR beta libraries were sequenced as 87-base-pair reads on the Illumina HiSeq System. Concerning the study's data processing: A later analysis tallied around 82 million unique TCR beta chains across the approximately 670 repertoires, and about 10 million of those chains were shared by two or more donors. To remove PCR and sequencing errors, raw reads were error-corrected and collapsed into unique sequences using a nearest-neighbor algorithm that merged closely related sequences. V, D and J gene segments were assigned by aligning CDR3 sequences to IMGT reference sequences. For a sequence to be retained, at least a six-nucleotide match to both a V gene segment and a J gene segment was required. Rearrangements were classified as productive when the CDR3 lacked stop codons and remained in frame with V and J, and all other rearrangements were classified as non-productive. CDR3 was defined by IMGT convention, running from the second conserved V-encoded cysteine to the conserved J-encoded phenylalanine. Sequences without an unambiguous match to a single V gene segment were excluded from the earlier analysis of a few hundred of the donors. In an earlier analysis of several hundred of the donors, V segments were called functional above 56.7% productive rearrangements and were called segregating when the between-donor standard deviation exceeded 5%. A statistical classification framework was built for diagnosing cytomegalovirus status from the catalog of TCR beta chain sequences. V and J gene assignment, in a later analysis, came from comparing TCR nucleotide sequences with IMGT/GENE-DB human TR gene sequences. The TCRdist pipeline was used in a later analysis to assign CDR3 sequences and most-parsimonious VDJ recombination scenarios. A later analysis defined each TCR beta chain by its CDR3 amino acid sequence plus V-gene family, and excluded reads lacking a unique V-gene family. To address suspected cross-contamination and a sequencing artifact, a later analysis removed approximately 590 highly shared, low-generation-probability nucleotide sequences. For each public chain, a later analysis derived a clonal expansion index from normalized ranks of inferred template counts within each repertoire. In a later analysis, generation probabilities were computed using a VDJ recombination model fitted to out-of-frame rearrangements, and the results were checked against IGoR. A later analysis scored TCR-TCR, TCR-HLA and TCR-CMV co-occurrence with hypergeometric tests, applying a repertoire-size bias correction to TCR pairs. In a later analysis, false discovery rates were estimated by permuting HLA or CMV assignments 20 times. A later analysis grouped co-occurring TCRs with DBSCAN, adding TCRdist sequence similarity when clustering within HLA-allele-positive subsets. Repertoires with fewer than 30,000 or more than 120,000 public chains were left out of co-occurrence clustering, as were about five repertoires with anomalous nucleotide sharing. Sourced from immuneACCESS, this table was stored by TCRdb with only in-frame sequences that have V and J called. A share of the clones is absent; for the studies checked, an unresolved V gene accounts for under half, and the remainder has no known explanation. D and trimming were read from the DNA, whereas the V and J calls and clone size are those reported in that table. Within this sample are 150,000 to 200,000 clones, with roughly 10% of them counted one time only. Approximately 1.3% of the sample goes to the ten largest clones.

In total, roughly 670 healthy bone marrow donors made up the cohort. Cohort members were all nominally healthy when sampled, although unrecorded immune exposures were likely present. The donor was CMV seropositive and belonged to the group of more than 250 seropositive cohort members. A peripheral blood sample was provided by each donor, and peripheral blood mononuclear cells were used for TCR beta sequencing. Genomic DNA was extracted from the blood cell samples with the Qiagen DNeasy Blood Extraction Kit. The sequence joins TRBV7-9 to TRBJ2-7; TRBD2 matches 9 bases in the middle. Sequencing was carried out using PBMCs. This TCR came from a woman aged 30 to 39 in good health and CMV-seropositive. The DNA sequence reads TGTGCCAGCATGATGCGGGGGGGGAACTCCTACGAGCAGTACTTC. The encoded protein is CASMMRGGNSYEQYF.